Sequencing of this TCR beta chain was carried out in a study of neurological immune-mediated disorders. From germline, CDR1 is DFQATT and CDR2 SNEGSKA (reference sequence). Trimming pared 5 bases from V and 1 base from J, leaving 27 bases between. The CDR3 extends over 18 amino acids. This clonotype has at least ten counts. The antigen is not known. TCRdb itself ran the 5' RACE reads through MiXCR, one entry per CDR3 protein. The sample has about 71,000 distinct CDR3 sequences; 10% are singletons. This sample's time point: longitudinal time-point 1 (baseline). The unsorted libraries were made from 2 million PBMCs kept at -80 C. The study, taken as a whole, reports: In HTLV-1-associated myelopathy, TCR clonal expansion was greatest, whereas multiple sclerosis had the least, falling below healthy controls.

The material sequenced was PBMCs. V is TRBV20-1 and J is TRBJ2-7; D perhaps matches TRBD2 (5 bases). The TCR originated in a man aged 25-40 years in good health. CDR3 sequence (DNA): TGCAGTGCTCTACCCCCCCCCACTAGTAGAGGGAAGTCCTACGAGCAGTACTTC. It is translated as CSALPPPTSRGKSYEQYF.